This T cell receptor (beta chain) was identified in a study of T cells in Graves' hyperthyroidism and ophthalmopathy. Points from the study as a whole: Blood also showed most of the thyroid clonotypes that were expanded above 0.001.

RNA transcripts were the template for amplifying TCR beta CDR3 regions. With the HTBI primer set, the TCR CDR3 went through a first round of RT-PCR. TCRdb reprocessed the multiplex PCR reads with MiXCR, giving one entry per CDR3 protein. The sample has about 500,000 distinct CDR3 sequences, roughly an eighth seen once; the top ten hold under 20%. This clonotype was seen at least ten times. Its target is unknown. Germline V lookup: CDR1 DFQATT, CDR2 SNEGSKA (reference sequence). The CDR3 loop spans 14 amino acids. V was shortened by 0 bases and J by 2 bases, with 10 bases between the two germline ends. The TCR was taken from a woman in her late teens or twenties with Graves' hyperthyroidism. Specimen: blood. This chain uses TRBV20-1 with TRBJ1-2; TRBD1 is a possible D gene (5 bases). The CDR3, as DNA: TGCAGTGCTAGAGACAGGGCACAGAACTATGGCTACACCTTC. As protein: CSARDRAQNYGYTF.